A selection of T cell receptor beta chains follows, all from one sample in a study of cytomegalovirus exposure and HLA in healthy donors. Assay: immunoSEQ multiplex PCR; the TCRdb copy retains only in-frame clones and omits some. The sample lists 63,000 or so clones; 73% were seen once. The specimen was PBMCs. The receptor source for this set is a man aged 50 to 59 in good health and CMV-seronegative. The CDR3 runs from the conserved cysteine through the conserved F or W. D genes are given only for firm matches. Only some rows state a clone size, as once, few, many or a class for expanded clones.

size	D	V	J	CDR3	DNA
NA	TRBD1	TRBV19	TRBJ1-2	CASSIGTGNVVGYTF	TGTGCCAGTAGTATCGGGACAGGGAATGTGGTTGGCTACACCTTC
few	NA	TRBV7-9	TRBJ1-2	CSSSPPRGVGYTF	TGTTCCAGCAGCCCCCCCAGGGGAGTTGGCTACACCTTC
NA	TRBD1	TRBV10-2	TRBJ1-2	CATNEDRRYGYTF	TGCGCCACAAACGAGGACAGGAGGTATGGCTACACCTTC
NA	NA	TRBV2	TRBJ2-4	CASRGGQYKNIQYF	TGTGCCAGCAGGGGGGGACAGTACAAAAACATTCAGTACTTC
NA	NA	TRBV5-6	TRBJ2-3	CASSYSLEGSTDTQYF	TGTGCCAGCAGCTATTCCTTGGAGGGGAGCACAGATACGCAGTATTTT
NA	TRBD2	TRBV5-1	TRBJ2-5	CASSPTGLAVETQYF	TGCGCCAGCAGCCCTACGGGACTAGCGGTAGAGACCCAGTACTTC
few	TRBD2	TRBV27	TRBJ2-3	CASSMTSGGAPDTQYF	TGTGCCAGCAGCATGACTAGCGGGGGGGCACCAGATACGCAGTATTTT
once	TRBD1	TRBV7-3	TRBJ1-2	CASSLDRESGYTF	TGTGCCAGCAGCCTGGACAGGGAAAGTGGCTACACCTTC
NA	NA	TRBV5-1	TRBJ1-5	CASSLAGGGNQPQHF	TGCGCCAGCAGCTTGGCTGGAGGGGGCAATCAGCCCCAGCATTTT
few	NA	TRBV6-4	TRBJ1-1	CASSAGRNTEAFF	TGTGCCAGCAGCGCGGGGAGGAACACTGAAGCTTTCTTT
once	NA	TRBV7-2	TRBJ1-5	CASSSQGRNQPQHF	TGTGCCAGCAGCTCCCAGGGCCGCAATCAGCCCCAGCACTTT
NA	NA	TRBV5-1	TRBJ1-1	CASSLTDANTEAFF	TGCGCCAGCAGCTTGACAGACGCGAACACTGAAGCTTTCTTT
NA	NA	TRBV11-2	TRBJ1-5	CASSFTGRQPQHF	TGTGCCAGCAGCTTTACAGGGCGGCAGCCCCAGCATTTT
NA	TRBD1	TRBV6-4	TRBJ2-7	CARRDRNSFTYEQYF	TGTGCCCGCCGGGACAGAAACTCCTTTACCTACGAGCAGTACTTC
NA	TRBD2	TRBV9	TRBJ2-5	CASSARTSGALETQYF	TGTGCCAGCAGCGCGAGGACTAGCGGGGCACTAGAGACCCAGTACTTC
NA	TRBD2	TRBV6-1	TRBJ2-5	CASSGPAGGVRETQYF	TGTGCCAGCAGTGGGCCGGCGGGAGGGGTCCGGGAGACCCAGTACTTC
NA	TRBD1	TRBV18	TRBJ2-3	CASSPTPGQNPTDTQYF	TGTGCCAGCTCACCGACTCCGGGACAGAACCCCACAGATACGCAGTATTTT
NA	NA	TRBV6-6	TRBJ2-7	CASSYTGRAGREQYF	TGTGCCAGCAGTTACACAGGCAGGGCTGGACGAGAGCAGTACTTC
NA	NA	TRBV6-4	TRBJ2-1	CASSDVSGGGYNEQFF	TGTGCCAGCAGTGACGTGTCGGGGGGCGGCTACAATGAGCAGTTCTTC
NA	TRBD1	TRBV11-3	TRBJ2-1	CASSFRTGGEYNEQFF	TGTGCCAGCAGCTTTCGGACAGGGGGAGAGTACAATGAGCAGTTCTTC
few	NA	TRBV21-1	TRBJ1-5	CASSSKGDSLGQPQHF	TGTGCCAGCAGCTCAAAGGGGGACAGTCTGGGGCAGCCCCAGCATTTT
NA	TRBD2	TRBV15	TRBJ2-1	CATSRSGGVGEQFF	TGTGCCACCAGCAGATCCGGGGGGGTCGGTGAGCAGTTCTTC
NA	NA	TRBV5-1	TRBJ1-1	CASKWGGNVDTEAFF	TGCGCCAGCAAGTGGGGCGGGAATGTCGACACTGAAGCTTTCTTT